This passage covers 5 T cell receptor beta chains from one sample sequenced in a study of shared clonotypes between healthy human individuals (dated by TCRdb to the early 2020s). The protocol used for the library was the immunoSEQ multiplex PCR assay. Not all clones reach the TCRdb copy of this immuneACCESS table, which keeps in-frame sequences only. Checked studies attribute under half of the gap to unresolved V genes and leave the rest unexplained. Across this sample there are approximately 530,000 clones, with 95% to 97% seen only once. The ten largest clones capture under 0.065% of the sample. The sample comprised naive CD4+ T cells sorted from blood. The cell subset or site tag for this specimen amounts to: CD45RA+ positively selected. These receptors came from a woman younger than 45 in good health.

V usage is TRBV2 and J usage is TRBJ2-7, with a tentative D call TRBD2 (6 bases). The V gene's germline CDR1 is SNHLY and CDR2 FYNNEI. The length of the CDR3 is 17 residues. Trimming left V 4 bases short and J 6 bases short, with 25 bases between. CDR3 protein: CASSVSRDGVELGEQYF. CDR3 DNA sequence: TGTGCCAGCAGTGTTTCGCGGGACGGGGTTGAGTTGGGCGAGCAGTACTTC.

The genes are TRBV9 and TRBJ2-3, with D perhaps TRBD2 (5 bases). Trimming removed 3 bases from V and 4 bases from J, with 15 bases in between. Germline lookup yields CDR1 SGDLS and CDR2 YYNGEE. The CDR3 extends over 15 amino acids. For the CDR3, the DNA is TGTGCCAGCAGCGCCCCCCCTAGCTTCTCAGATACGCAGTATTTT. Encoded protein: CASSAPPSFSDTQYF.

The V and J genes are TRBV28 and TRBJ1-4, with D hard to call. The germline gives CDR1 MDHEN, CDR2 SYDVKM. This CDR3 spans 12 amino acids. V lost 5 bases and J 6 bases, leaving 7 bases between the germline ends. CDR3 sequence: CASSLIHEKLFF. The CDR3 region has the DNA TGTGCCAGCAGTCTCATCCATGAAAAACTGTTTTTT.

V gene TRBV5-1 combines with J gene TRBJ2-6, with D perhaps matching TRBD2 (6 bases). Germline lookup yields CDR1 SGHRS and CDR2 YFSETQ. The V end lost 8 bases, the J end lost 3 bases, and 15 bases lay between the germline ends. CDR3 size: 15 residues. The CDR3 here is CASSRGLDGANVLTF. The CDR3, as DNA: TGCGCCAGTTCGAGGGGACTCGATGGGGCCAACGTCCTGACTTTC. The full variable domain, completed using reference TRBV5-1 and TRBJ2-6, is KAGVTQTPRYLIKTRGQQVTLSCSPISGHRSVSWYQQTPGQGLQFLFEYFSETQRNKGNFPGRFSGRQFSNSRSEMNVSTLELGDSALYLCASSRGLDGANVLTFGAGSRLTVL.

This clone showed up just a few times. CDR3 in amino acids: CASSLRLGSQETQYF. CDR3 bases: TGTGCCAGCAGCTTAAGGCTGGGAAGCCAAGAGACCCAGTACTTC. The rearrangement joins TRBV7-9 to TRBJ2-5, with unresolved D. Looked up from germline, CDR1 is SEHNR and CDR2 is FQNEAQ (reference sequence). This CDR3 is built from 15 residues. The ends were cut back, 2 bases at V and 1 base at J, with 11 bases in the middle.